The clone carrying this T cell receptor (beta chain) has just one count. This record belongs to a study of blood T cell repertoires in COVID-19. Study at large: Samples came from the United States, Italy and Spain, spanning acute and convalescent COVID-19. PBMCs, B-cell-depleted T cells, or T cells provided the cDNA or gDNA that made up the material.

With 2 bases removed from V and 4 bases from J, the gap between germline ends came to 14 bases. The CDR3 is made up of 14 amino acids. Germline V gives CDR1 GTSNPN, CDR2 SVGIG (reference sequence). In the original processing: Nucleated cell number was recorded as an estimate derived from reference gene primer amplification. Only in-frame clones appear in the TCRdb table, and some are missing; sequencing was by immunoSEQ multiplex PCR. V, J and clone size derive from that table, while D and trimming were established from the DNA sequence. Of roughly 150,000 clones in the sample, approximately 90% were seen once.

V usage is TRBV30 and J usage is TRBJ1-2, with D maybe TRBD1 (6 bases). The clonotype was recovered from a human donor in a cohort sampled during active COVID-19. Specimen: peripheral blood. CDR3 nucleotides: TGTGCCTGGAGTCCAACGACAGGTCCCTATGGCTACACCTTC. Its translation is CAWSPTTGPYGYTF.